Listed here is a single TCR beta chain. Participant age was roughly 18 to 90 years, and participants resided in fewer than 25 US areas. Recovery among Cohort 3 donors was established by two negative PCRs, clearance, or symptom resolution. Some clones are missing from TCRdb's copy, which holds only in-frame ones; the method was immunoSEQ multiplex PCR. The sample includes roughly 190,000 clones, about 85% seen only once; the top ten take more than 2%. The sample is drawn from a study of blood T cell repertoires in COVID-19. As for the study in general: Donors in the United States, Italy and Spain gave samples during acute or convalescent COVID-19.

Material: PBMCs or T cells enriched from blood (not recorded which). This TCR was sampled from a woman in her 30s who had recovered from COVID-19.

The CDR3 DNA reads as TGTGCCAGCAGCTTAGCACCGACAGGGAACTATGGCTACACCTTC. This gives the protein CASSLAPTGNYGYTF. This chain uses TRBV7-9 with TRBJ1-2; 7 nucleotides align to TRBD1. V shed 0 bases, J shed 2 bases, and the junction held 3 bases outside the gene matches. Germline assignment: CDR1 SEHNR and CDR2 FQNEAQ (reference sequence). The CDR3 covers 15 residues.